This passage covers 5 T cell receptor beta chains from one sample sequenced in a study of identical twins. TCRdb ran MiXCR on the 5' RACE reads and lists one entry per CDR3 protein. Counted here are 350,000 to 450,000 distinct CDR3 sequences, around a sixth occurring once; the ten biggest clones make up roughly 12%. Sequences were obtained from naive T cells sorted from blood. Every receptor here comes from a man aged 45-60 years in good health.

This rearrangement joins TRBV20-1 to TRBJ2-1, with D unclear. With 1 base removed from V and 6 bases from J, the gap between germline ends came to 7 bases. The CDR3 length is 12 residues. CDR1 and CDR2 (germline): DFQATT, SNEGSKA (reference sequence). CDR3 nucleotides: TGCAGTGCTAGAGGCCAGGCCAATGAGCAGTTCTTC. As protein: CSARGQANEQFF.

This clonotype was detected only a few times. The genes are TRBV13 and TRBJ2-4, with D possibly being TRBD2 (6 bases). Germline V gene sequence: CDR1 PRHDT, CDR2 FYEKMQ (reference sequence). CDR3 length: 15 residues. V was trimmed by 4 bases and J by 0 bases, leaving 10 bases between them. For the CDR3, the DNA is TGTGCCAGCAGCTCTGGCGGGGTAGCCAAAAACATTCAGTACTTC. This gives the protein CASSSGGVAKNIQYF.

In its sample, this clonotype was seen many times. V gene TRBV5-1 combines with J gene TRBJ1-2; a weak D match, TRBD1 (5 bases). V was clipped by 0 bases and J by 7 bases, with 10 bases between them. Germline V lookup: CDR1 SGHRS, CDR2 YFSETQ. The CDR3 contains 13 residues. CDR3 nucleotide sequence: TGCGCCAGCAGCTTGGAAGGGGCCGGTGGCTACACCTTC. Residues: CASSLEGAGGYTF.

CDR3 residues: CASSYSRDNEQFF. The CDR3 DNA reads as TGTGCCAGCAGTTACTCCAGAGACAATGAGCAGTTCTTC. V usage is TRBV6-2 or TRBV6-3 and J usage is TRBJ2-1; unclear D gene. The CDR3 has 13 amino acids. Between the trimmed V and J ends, which lost 0 bases and 5 bases, there was a span of 5 bases. Looked up from germline, CDR1 is MNHEY and CDR2 is SVGEGT.

This clonotype came up many times. The rearrangement uses TRBV15 and TRBJ2-2; 7 bases line up with TRBD1. The junction had 5 bases not matched to a gene; V was cut back by 2 bases and J by 2 bases. This CDR3 comprises 16 residues. Germline CDR1 LNHNV, CDR2 YYDKDF (reference sequence). Written as DNA, the CDR3 is TGTGCCACCAGCAGAACCAAGGGGGCAAACACCGGGGAGCTGTTTTTT. It translates to CATSRTKGANTGELFF.